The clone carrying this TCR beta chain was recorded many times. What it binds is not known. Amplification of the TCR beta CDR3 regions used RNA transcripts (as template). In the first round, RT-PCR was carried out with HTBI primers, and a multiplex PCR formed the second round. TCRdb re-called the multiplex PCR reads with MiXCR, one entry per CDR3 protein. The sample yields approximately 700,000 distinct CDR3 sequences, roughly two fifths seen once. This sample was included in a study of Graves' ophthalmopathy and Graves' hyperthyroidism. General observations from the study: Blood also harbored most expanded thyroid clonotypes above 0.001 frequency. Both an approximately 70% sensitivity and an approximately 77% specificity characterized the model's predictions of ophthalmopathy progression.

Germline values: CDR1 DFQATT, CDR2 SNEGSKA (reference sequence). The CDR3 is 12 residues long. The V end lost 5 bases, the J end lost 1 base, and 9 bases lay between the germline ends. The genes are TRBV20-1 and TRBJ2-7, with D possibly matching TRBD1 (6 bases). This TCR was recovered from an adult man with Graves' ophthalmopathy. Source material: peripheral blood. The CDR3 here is CSAATGSYEQYF. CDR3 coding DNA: TGCAGTGCTGCGACAGGATCCTACGAGCAGTACTTC.